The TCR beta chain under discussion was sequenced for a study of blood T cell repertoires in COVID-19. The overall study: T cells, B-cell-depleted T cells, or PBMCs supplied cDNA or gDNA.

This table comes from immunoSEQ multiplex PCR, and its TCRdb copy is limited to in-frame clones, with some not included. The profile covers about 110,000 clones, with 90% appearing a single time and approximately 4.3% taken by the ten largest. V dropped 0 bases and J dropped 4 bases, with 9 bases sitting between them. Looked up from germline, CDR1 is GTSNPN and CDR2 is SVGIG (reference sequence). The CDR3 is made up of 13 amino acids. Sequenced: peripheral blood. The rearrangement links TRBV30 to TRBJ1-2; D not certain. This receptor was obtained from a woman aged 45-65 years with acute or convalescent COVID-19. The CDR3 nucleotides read TGTGCCTGGAGTGTACGAGCCGTCTATGGCTACACCTTC. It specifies CAWSVRAVYGYTF.